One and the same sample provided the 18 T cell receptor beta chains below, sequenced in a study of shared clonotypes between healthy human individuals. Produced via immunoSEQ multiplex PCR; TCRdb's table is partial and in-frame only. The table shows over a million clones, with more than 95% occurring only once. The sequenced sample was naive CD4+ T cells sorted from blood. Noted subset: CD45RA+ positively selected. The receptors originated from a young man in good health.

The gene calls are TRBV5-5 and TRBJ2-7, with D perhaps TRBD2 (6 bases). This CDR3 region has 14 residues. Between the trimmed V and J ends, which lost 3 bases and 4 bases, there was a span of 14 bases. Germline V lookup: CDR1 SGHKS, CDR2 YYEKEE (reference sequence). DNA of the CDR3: TGTGCCAGCAGCTCAACCGCGGGGTCGTACGAGCAGTACTTC. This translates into CASSSTAGSYEQYF.

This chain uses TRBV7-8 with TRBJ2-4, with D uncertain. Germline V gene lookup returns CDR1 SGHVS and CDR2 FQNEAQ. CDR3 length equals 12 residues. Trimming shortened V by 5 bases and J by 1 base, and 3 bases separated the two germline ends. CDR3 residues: CASSPAKNIQYF. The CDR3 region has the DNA TGTGCCAGCAGCCCGGCCAAAAACATTCAGTACTTC.

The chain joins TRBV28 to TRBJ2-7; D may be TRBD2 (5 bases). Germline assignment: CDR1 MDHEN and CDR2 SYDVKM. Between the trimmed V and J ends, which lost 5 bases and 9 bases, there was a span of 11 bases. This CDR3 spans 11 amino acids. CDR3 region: CASSLSGGQYF. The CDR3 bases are TGTGCCAGCAGTCTCAGCGGTGGGCAGTACTTC.

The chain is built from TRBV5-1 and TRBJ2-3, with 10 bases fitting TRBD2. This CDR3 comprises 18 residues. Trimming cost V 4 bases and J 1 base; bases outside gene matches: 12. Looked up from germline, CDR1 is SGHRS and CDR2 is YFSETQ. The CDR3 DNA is TGCGCCAGCAGCCTAATAGCGGGAGGACCCTCGGGCACAGATACGCAGTATTTT. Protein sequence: CASSLIAGGPSGTDTQYF.

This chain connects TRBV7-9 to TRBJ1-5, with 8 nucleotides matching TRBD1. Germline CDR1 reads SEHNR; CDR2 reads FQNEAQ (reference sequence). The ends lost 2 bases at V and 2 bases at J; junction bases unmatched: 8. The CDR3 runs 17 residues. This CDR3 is CASSLSTGAGGNQPQHF. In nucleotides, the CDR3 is TGTGCCAGCAGCTTATCGACAGGGGCAGGTGGCAATCAGCCCCAGCATTTT.

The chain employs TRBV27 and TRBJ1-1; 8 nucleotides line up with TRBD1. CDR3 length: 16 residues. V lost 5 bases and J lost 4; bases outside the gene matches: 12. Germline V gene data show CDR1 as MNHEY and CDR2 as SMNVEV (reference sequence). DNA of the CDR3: TGTGCCAGCAGTCCAACGACAGGGGTGAGGTTCACTGAAGCTTTCTTT. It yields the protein CASSPTTGVRFTEAFF.

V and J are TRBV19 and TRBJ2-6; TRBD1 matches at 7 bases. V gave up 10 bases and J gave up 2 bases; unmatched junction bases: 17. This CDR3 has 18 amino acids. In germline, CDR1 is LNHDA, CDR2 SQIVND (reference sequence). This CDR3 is CATNRGRTGATGANVLTF. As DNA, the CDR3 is TGTGCCACCAATAGGGGAAGAACAGGGGCGACTGGGGCCAACGTCCTGACTTTC.

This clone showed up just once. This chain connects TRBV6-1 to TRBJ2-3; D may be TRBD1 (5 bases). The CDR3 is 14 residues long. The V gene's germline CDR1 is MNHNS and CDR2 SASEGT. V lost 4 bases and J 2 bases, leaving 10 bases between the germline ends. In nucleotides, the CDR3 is TGTGCCAGCAGTGTGAGACAGTTCACAGATACGCAGTATTTT. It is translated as CASSVRQFTDTQYF.

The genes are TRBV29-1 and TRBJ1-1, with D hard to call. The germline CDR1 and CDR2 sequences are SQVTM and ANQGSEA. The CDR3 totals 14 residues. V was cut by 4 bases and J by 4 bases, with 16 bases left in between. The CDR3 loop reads CSVVGRQQSTEAFF. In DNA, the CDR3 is TGCAGCGTTGTAGGGCGCCAGCAAAGCACTGAAGCTTTCTTT. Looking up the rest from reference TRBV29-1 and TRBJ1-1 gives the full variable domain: SAVISQKPSRDICQRGTSLTIQCQVDSQVTMMFWYRQQPGQSLTLIATANQGSEATYESGFVIDKFPISRPNLTFSTLTVSNMSPEDSSIYLCSVVGRQQSTEAFFGQGTRLTVV.

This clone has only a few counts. The DNA for the CDR3 is TGTGCCGCGGGCGGGTCCTCTCCCACAGATACGCAGTATTTT. This codes for CAAGGSSPTDTQYF. This rearrangement joins TRBV18 to TRBJ2-3, with D perhaps matching TRBD2 (5 bases). Trimming cost V 11 bases and J 2 bases, with 17 bases left between them. Germline V CDR1 and CDR2: KGHSH, LQKENI. CDR3 length: 14 residues.

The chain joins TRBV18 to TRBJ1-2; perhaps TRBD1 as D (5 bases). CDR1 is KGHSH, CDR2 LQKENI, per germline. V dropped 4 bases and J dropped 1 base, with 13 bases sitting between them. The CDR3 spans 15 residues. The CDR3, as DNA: TGTGCCAGCTCACTCAGTCAGGACATTAACTATGGCTACACCTTC. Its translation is CASSLSQDINYGYTF. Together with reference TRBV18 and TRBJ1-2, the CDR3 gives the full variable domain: NAGVMQNPRHLVRRRGQEARLRCSPMKGHSHVYWYRQLPEEGLKFMVYLQKENIIDESGMPKERFSAEFPKEGPSILRIQQVVRGDSAAYFCASSLSQDINYGYTFGSGTRLTVV.

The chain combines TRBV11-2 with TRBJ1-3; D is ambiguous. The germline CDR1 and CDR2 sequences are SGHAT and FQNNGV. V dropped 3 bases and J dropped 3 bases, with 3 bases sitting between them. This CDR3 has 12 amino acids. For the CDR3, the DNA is TGTGCCAGCAGCTTGATTGGAAACACCATATATTTT. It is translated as CASSLIGNTIYF.

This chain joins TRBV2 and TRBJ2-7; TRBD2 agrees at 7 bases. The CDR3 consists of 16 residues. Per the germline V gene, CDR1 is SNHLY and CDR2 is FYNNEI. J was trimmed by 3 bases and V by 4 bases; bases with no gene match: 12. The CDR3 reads CASSVDREVPHYEQYF. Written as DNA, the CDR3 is TGTGCCAGCAGTGTCGACCGGGAGGTTCCCCACTACGAGCAGTACTTC.

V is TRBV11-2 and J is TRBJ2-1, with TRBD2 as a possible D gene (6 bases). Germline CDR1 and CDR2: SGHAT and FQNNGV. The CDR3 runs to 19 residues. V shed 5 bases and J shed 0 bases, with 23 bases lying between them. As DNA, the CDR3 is TGTGCCAGCAGCCCCCAGCGGGCCCTTCCCGGGAGCTCCTACAATGAGCAGTTCTTC. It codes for CASSPQRALPGSSYNEQFF.

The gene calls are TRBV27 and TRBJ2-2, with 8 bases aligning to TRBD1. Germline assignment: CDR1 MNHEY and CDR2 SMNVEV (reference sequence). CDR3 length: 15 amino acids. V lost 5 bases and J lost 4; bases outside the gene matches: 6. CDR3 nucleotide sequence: TGTGCCAGCAGTCCGCGGACAGGGCGCACCGGGGAGCTGTTTTTT. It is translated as CASSPRTGRTGELFF.

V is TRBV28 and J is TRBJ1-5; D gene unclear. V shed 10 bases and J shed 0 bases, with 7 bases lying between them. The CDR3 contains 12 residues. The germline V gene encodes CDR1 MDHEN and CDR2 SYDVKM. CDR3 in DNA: TGTGCCATCGGACCTAGCAATCAGCCCCAGCATTTT. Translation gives CAIGPSNQPQHF.

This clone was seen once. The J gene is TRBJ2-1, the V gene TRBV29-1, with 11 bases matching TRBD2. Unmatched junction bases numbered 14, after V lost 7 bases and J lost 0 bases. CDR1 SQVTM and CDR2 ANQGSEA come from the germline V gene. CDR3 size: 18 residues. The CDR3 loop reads CSAVYSGTSGGSYNEQFF. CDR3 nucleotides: TGCAGCGCGGTTTACTCCGGGACTAGCGGAGGCTCCTACAATGAGCAGTTCTTC.

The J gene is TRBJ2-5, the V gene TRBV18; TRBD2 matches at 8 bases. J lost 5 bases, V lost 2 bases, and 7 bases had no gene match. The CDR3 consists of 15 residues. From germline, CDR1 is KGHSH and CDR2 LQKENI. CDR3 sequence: CASSPGTRSWETQYF. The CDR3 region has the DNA TGTGCCAGCTCACCAGGGACTAGATCGTGGGAGACCCAGTACTTC. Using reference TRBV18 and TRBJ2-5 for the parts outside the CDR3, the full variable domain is NAGVMQNPRHLVRRRGQEARLRCSPMKGHSHVYWYRQLPEEGLKFMVYLQKENIIDESGMPKERFSAEFPKEGPSILRIQQVVRGDSAAYFCASSPGTRSWETQYFGPGTRLLVL.